Presented here are 7 T cell receptor beta chains from one specimen sequenced in a study of spatial heterogeneity in lung cancer. Time point given: sample taken at primary tumor resection. Whole RNA was taken from tumor, nontumor lung or frozen PBMC; it was then sequenced unsorted. TCRdb reprocessed the 5' RACE reads with MiXCR, giving one entry per CDR3 protein. The sample includes roughly 13,000 distinct CDR3 sequences, 3.9% of them seen just once. The source material was PBMCs, sampled at surgery. The receptors stem from a male donor with early-stage non-small cell lung cancer.

This clonotype occurred many times. This beta chain is an off-target read within a library intended for alpha chains, so its frequency means little. V is TRBV5-1 and J is TRBJ2-3; 7 bases align to TRBD2. The CDR3 runs to 17 residues. Germline V gene data show CDR1 as SGHRS and CDR2 as YFSETQ. V shed 1 base and J 0 bases; nucleotides not matched to a gene: 8. This CDR3 is CASSLRQLATSTDTQYF. In nucleotides, the CDR3 is TGCGCCAGCAGCTTGCGCCAACTAGCGACTAGCACAGATACGCAGTATTTT.

There are many counts of this clonotype. In a library made to pick up alpha chains, this beta chain is a stray read with a size that means little. The rearrangement links TRBV12-3 or TRBV12-4 to TRBJ1-2; TRBD1 is a possible D gene (6 bases). CDR3 size: 14 residues. V was cut by 5 bases and J by 6 bases, with 16 bases left in between. CDR3 in amino acids: CASSLLGGSDGYTF. The CDR3 DNA reads TGTGCCAGCAGTCTTTTGGGGGGCAGCGATGGCTACACCTTC.

In its sample, this clonotype was seen many times. One end of the junction is discordant with germline, which a read error may explain. This beta chain came through as a stray read in a library set up for alpha chains, and its size says little. The V gene is TRBV28, the J gene TRBJ2-7; 8 positions match TRBD1. The CDR3 sequence is 12 residues long. The germline CDR1 and CDR2 sequences are MDHEN and SYDVKM. CDR3 residues: CASSPPDRDNCF. For the CDR3, the DNA is TGTGCCAGCAGTCCCCCGGACAGGGACAACTGCTTC. The full variable domain, in which reference TRBV28 and TRBJ2-7 provide the parts outside the CDR3, is DVKVTQSSRYLVKRTGEKVFLECVQDMDHENMFWYRQDPGLGLRLIYFSYDVKMKEKGDIPEGYSVSREKKERFSLILESASTNQTSMYLCASSPPDRDNCFGPGTRLTVT.

By its share, this clonotype is medium-sized. A library prepared for alpha chains yielded this beta chain as an off-target read; its size is of little meaning. The chain combines TRBV24-1 with TRBJ1-2, with D tentatively TRBD1 (5 bases). The CDR3 contains 15 residues. V lost 7 bases to trimming and J lost 3 bases, with 17 bases between them. The V gene's germline CDR1 is KGHDR and CDR2 SFDVKD. CDR3 DNA sequence: TGTGCCACCAGGGAGGCATGGATCAGGGACTATGGCTACACCTTC. Residues: CATREAWIRDYGYTF.

This clonotype was picked up many times. This beta chain turned up in a library designed for alpha chains; as an off-target read, its abundance says little. V usage is TRBV5-1 and J usage is TRBJ2-1; 11 bases map to TRBD2. Germline trimming cut 0 bases from V and 0 bases from J; bases unmatched to any gene: 8. The germline CDR1 and CDR2 sequences are SGHRS and YFSETQ. CDR3 length: 19 amino acids. The CDR3 sequence: CASSLDGTSGPSSYNEQFF. DNA for the CDR3: TGCGCCAGCAGCTTGGACGGGACTAGCGGACCGAGCTCCTACAATGAGCAGTTCTTC.

This clonotype has a count of ten or more. In a library made to pick up alpha chains, this beta chain is a stray read with a size that means little. V gene TRBV5-1 combines with J gene TRBJ2-1, with D tentatively TRBD2 (5 bases). The CDR3 is made up of 15 amino acids. V lost 0 bases and J lost 5, with 12 bases in between. Germline V gene sequence: CDR1 SGHRS, CDR2 YFSETQ. The DNA of the CDR3 is TGCGCCAGCAGCTTGGCGGGGAGAAGGGACAATGAGCAGTTCTTC. As protein: CASSLAGRRDNEQFF.

This clonotype was seen ten or more times. A library prepared for alpha chains yielded this beta chain as an off-target read; its size is of little meaning. The chain employs TRBV11-2 and TRBJ1-1; tentative D call: TRBD1 (5 bases). Trimming cost V 4 bases and J 0 bases, with 12 bases left between them. This CDR3 has 15 amino acids. Germline V gene lookup returns CDR1 SGHAT and CDR2 FQNNGV. For the CDR3, the DNA is TGTGCCAGCAGCTCCCACAGGTTTCTGAACACTGAAGCTTTCTTT. This codes for CASSSHRFLNTEAFF.